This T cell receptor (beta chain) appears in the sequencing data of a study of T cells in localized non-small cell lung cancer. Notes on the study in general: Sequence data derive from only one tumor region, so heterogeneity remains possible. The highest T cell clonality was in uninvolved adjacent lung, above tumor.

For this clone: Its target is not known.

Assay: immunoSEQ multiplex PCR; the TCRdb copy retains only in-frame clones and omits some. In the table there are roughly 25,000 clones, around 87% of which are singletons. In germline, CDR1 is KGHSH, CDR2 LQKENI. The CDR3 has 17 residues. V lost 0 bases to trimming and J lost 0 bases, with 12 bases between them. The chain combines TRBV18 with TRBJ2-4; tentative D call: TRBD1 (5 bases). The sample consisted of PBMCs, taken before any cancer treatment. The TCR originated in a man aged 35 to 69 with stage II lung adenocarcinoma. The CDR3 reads CASSPPWGALAKNIQYF. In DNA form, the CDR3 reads TGTGCCAGCTCACCACCTTGGGGCGCTCTAGCCAAAAACATTCAGTACTTC.